This T cell receptor beta chain comes out of a study of T-cell memory formation after mild COVID-19 (dated by TCRdb to the early 2020s). Some background on the complete study: TCR sequence clusters from the two donors were found to be largely donor specific. In a couple of donors, T-cell clones that expanded and contracted after mild COVID-19 were tracked by sequencing TCRalpha and TCRbeta repertoires over time. The cohort comprised two young, previously healthy adult volunteers, one female and one male.

Study-wide conclusions, independent of this receptor: The second-wave clones that peaked on day 37 were not confirmed to be SARS-CoV-2 specific. Contracting CD4+ clones appeared mostly in the CM and EM memory subsets, whereas CD8+ clones were enriched in EMRA. Some responding clones were found in pre-infection memory, which suggests that pre-existing cross-reactive memory T cells took part in the SARS-CoV-2 response. Only a couple of mild cases were covered in the study, and larger cohorts including severe cases with pre-infection samples were considered necessary. From day 15 to 85, contracting clones showed balanced CD4/CD8 phenotypes, whereas a second wave of clones that expanded from day 15 to 37 leaned towards CD4+.

TCRdb names Illumina NovaSeq 6000 as the instrument used. TCRalpha and TCRbeta cDNA libraries were built by 5'RACE with constant-segment primers, adding sample barcodes and unique molecular identifiers. Trizol reagent was used to extract RNA from every sample. Amplification of the libraries took two PCR steps, and the second step added a second sample barcode plus Illumina TruSeq adapters. The libraries were sequenced on an Illumina NovaSeq using 2 x 150 bp paired-end reads. The source study handled its data this way. Reads were demultiplexed and collapsed into UMI-guided consensus sequences with migec v1.2.7. With mixcr v2.1.11, UMI consensuses were aligned to TRA and TRB V and J templates and assembled into clonotypes. A clonotype was counted as expanded or contracted only if both edgeR and NoisET called the change significant, with noise models trained on biological replicates. For edgeR calls, the thresholds were a false discovery rate-adjusted p below 0.01 and a log2 fold-change of 1. PCA with hierarchical clustering of max-normalized trajectories of the 1000 most abundant clonotypes was used as exploratory dynamics analysis. Each responding clone was given a CD4 or CD8 phenotype based on the CD4+ and CD8+ repertoires, which had been sequenced separately. TCRdb itself trimmed the public reads at Q25 with fastp, ran MiXCR and retained productive beta chains. Rows with a matching CDR3 protein are joined into one entry that keeps the most common DNA and genes. What appears here as the V and J calls and clone size reflects TCRdb's work, not the paper's. In all, the sample holds 150,000 to 200,000 distinct CDR3 sequences, and about 14% of those were seen once. The ten top clones hold 14% of the sample.

Ficoll-Paque density gradient centrifugation was the method used to isolate PBMCs. The CDR1 and CDR2 encoded by the germline V gene are SGHTA and FQGNSA. V gives up 2 bases and J gives up 6 bases, and the segment between their germline ends measures 15 bases. The CDR3 runs 15 amino acids, cysteine and phenylalanine included. Of all the DNA, just the CDR3 is kept, 45 bases in frame from base 1. In the case of this clonotype: Its antigen target is currently unknown. Base qualities are not provided; no much larger clone lies one nucleotide away.

Here the chain combines TRBV7-2 and TRBJ2-3; tentative D gene TRBD1, with 5 bases matching. The sequence came from an adult woman who had mild COVID-19 (a few samples of this study predate the infection). The sample titles of this study are shuffled in the database, so cell type and time point are left out; the donor was told from shared clones. Specimen: PBMCs or a T cell subset sorted from them (not recorded which). In nucleotides, the sequence is TGTGCCAGCAGCTTATCCCCAGGGAATAGGGATACGCAGTATTTT. The resulting protein is CASSLSPGNRDTQYF. Where the CDR3 stops, the reference TRBV7-2 and TRBJ2-3 genes take over; the full variable domain is GAGVSQSPSNKVTEKGKDVELRCDPISGHTALYWYRQSLGQGLEFLIYFQGNSAPDKSGLPSDRFSAERTGGSVSTLTIQRTQQEDSAVYLCASSLSPGNRDTQYFGPGTRLTVL.